A selection of T cell receptor beta chains follows, all from one sample in a study of human T cells and chemical hapten exposure. From the RACE reads, TCRdb called clonotypes with MiXCR, one entry per CDR3 protein. The profile shows more than 85,000 distinct CDR3 sequences, less than 45% of them singletons. The source material was whole blood, sampled in connection with sensitization to the hapten diphenylcyclopropenone (DPC). The source of these receptors is a man aged 35-49 years with alopecia areata. Some clones in this sample may be carry-over from other donors' samples. Both conserved end residues are part of each CDR3. The order of the fields is V gene, clone size, D gene, J gene, CDR3 DNA, CDR3 protein. The D gene is left open where the match is weak. A row's size may be missing; if present it is once, few, many or a size class.

TRBV5-1	once	NA	TRBJ2-3	TGCGCCAGCAGCTTGGATCGGGGGCGCACAGATACGCAGTATTTT	CASSLDRGRTDTQYF
TRBV5-1	NA	NA	TRBJ2-3	TGCGCCAGCAGCCCTGATTACACAGATACGCAGTATTTT	CASSPDYTDTQYF
TRBV11-2	NA	NA	TRBJ2-3	TGTGCCAGCAGCGAACTGGATACGCAGTATTTT	CASSELDTQYF
TRBV4-2	few	TRBD1	TRBJ1-2	TGTGCCAGCAGCCAAGAGATCGGGGGACAGGGTGGCTACACCTTC	CASSQEIGGQGGYTF
TRBV11-2	NA	NA	TRBJ1-1	TGTGCCAGCAGCTTAGATATATTGGTCACTGAAGCTTTCTTT	CASSLDILVTEAFF
TRBV18	NA	NA	TRBJ2-1	TGTGCCAGCTCATTAACAGAGTTCTCCTACAATGAGCAGTTCTTC	CASSLTEFSYNEQFF
TRBV2	NA	TRBD2	TRBJ2-2	TGTGCCAGCAGCGGGACTAGCGGGAGGACGAACACCGGGGAGCTGTTTTTT	CASSGTSGRTNTGELFF
TRBV7-2	few	NA	TRBJ2-1	TGTGCCAGCAGCCCAAGTATAGGGAATGAGCAGTTCTTC	CASSPSIGNEQFF
TRBV7-9	few	NA	TRBJ2-1	TGTGCCAGCAGCTTAGCGTATGAGCAGTTCTTC	CASSLAYEQFF
TRBV20-1	NA	TRBD2	TRBJ2-1	TGCAGTGGTCCTGGCGGGAGATCCTACAATGAGCAGTTCTTC	CSGPGGRSYNEQFF
TRBV7-9	NA	TRBD2	TRBJ2-3	TGTGCCGGGGGCCTTAGCGGGATCACAGATACGCAGTATTTT	CAGGLSGITDTQYF
TRBV18	few	NA	TRBJ1-1	TGTGCCAGCTCACCACCCGACGGGACTGAAGCTTTCTTT	CASSPPDGTEAFF
TRBV14	few	NA	TRBJ1-2	TGTGCCAGCAGCCAAGATTACGCATCCCGGGGATGCACCTTC	CASSQDYASRGCTF